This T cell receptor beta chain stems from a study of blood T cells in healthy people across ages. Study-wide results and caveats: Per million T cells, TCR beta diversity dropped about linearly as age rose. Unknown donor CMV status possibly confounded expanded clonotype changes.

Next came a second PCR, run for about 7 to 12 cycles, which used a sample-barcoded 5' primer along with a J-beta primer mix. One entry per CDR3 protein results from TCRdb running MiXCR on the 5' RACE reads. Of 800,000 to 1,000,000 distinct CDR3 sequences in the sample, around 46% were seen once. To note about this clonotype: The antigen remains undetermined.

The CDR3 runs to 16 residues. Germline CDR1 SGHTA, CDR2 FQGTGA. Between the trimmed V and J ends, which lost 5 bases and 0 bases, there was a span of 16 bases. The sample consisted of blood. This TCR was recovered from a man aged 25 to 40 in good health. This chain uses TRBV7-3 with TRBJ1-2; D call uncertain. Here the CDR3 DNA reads TGTGCCAGCAGCCCAGGAGGGCCCCCAGCTAACTATGGCTACACCTTC. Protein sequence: CASSPGGPPANYGYTF.